The T cell receptor beta chain described here comes from a study of OX40 agonist ivuxolimab in advanced cancers. Produced via immunoSEQ multiplex PCR; TCRdb's table is partial and in-frame only. The sample contains around 4,600 clones, approximately 67% of which appear only once. V was pared by 4 bases and J by 4 bases, with 10 bases of the junction left unmatched. This CDR3 is 16 amino acids long. CDR1 MGHRA and CDR2 YSYEKL come from the germline V gene. This clonotype was sampled from an adult with an advanced solid tumor such as melanoma, head and neck, liver or kidney cancer. This chain uses TRBV4-1 with TRBJ2-7, with 10 bases matching TRBD1. The sequencing here drew on CD4+ or CD8+ T cells sorted from blood, taken in a trial of the OX40 agonist ivuxolimab. The CDR3 region has the DNA TGCGCCAGCAGCCTACTGGCGACAGGGGGCGGATACGAGCAGTACTTC. Its translation: CASSLLATGGGYEQYF.